A selection of T cell receptor beta chains follows, all from one sample in a study of beta chain features in type 1 diabetes. Sequenced by immunoSEQ multiplex PCR; TCRdb stores in-frame clones only, minus some. Among around 430,000 clones listed, over 25% were seen once. Sequences were obtained from naive CD4+ T cells from blood. The source is a man aged 18 to 29 in good health. Each CDR3 is given with its conserved first and last residue. The D gene is left open where the match is weak. Not all rows give a size; the values are once, few, many and, for expanded clones, a class.

clone_size | d_call | j_call | v_call | cdr3_nt | cdr3_aa
NA | NA | TRBJ1-1 | TRBV9 | TGTGCCAGCAGCCCGAGGGGTAACCCCGAAGCTTTCTTT | CASSPRGNPEAFF
NA | NA | TRBJ2-2 | TRBV7-8 | TGTGCCAGCAGTACCCCACGGGGCGGCGGGGAGCTGTTTTTT | CASSTPRGGGELFF
NA | NA | TRBJ2-3 | TRBV5-1 | TGCGCCAGCAGCCCTCTGGTGGCGGGGATCACAGATACGCAGTATTTT | CASSPLVAGITDTQYF
NA | NA | TRBJ2-1 | TRBV7-2 | TGTGCCAGCAGCCCTCGAGGCTACAATGAGCAGTTCTTC | CASSPRGYNEQFF
NA | TRBD2 | TRBJ2-1 | TRBV5-1 | TGCGCCAGCAGCTTACCCCTAGCGGGAGGGGGGCGAGATGAGCAGTTCTTC | CASSLPLAGGGRDEQFF
few | NA | TRBJ2-5 | TRBV9 | TGTGCCAGCAGCGTAGCTGGAGGGAAGGAGACCCAGTACTTC | CASSVAGGKETQYF
NA | TRBD2 | TRBJ2-7 | TRBV30 | TGTGCCTGGAACCGACTAGCGGGAGGGCCGGGGGAGCAGTACTTC | CAWNRLAGGPGEQYF
NA | NA | TRBJ2-5 | TRBV6-5 | TGTGCCAGCACGGCCCGGACAGTGCAAGAGACCCAGTACTTC | CASTARTVQETQYF
NA | NA | TRBJ1-4 | TRBV29-1 | TGCAGCGTTGTGGGCCAGGATGAAAAACTGTTTTTT | CSVVGQDEKLFF
few | TRBD2 | TRBJ2-1 | TRBV30 | TGTGCCTGGAGTGTACGACTAGCTGGGAATGAGCAGTTCTTC | CAWSVRLAGNEQFF
NA | TRBD2 | TRBJ2-5 | TRBV4-3 | TGCGCCAGCAGCCAAGATGGGACTGCGGGGGCCCAGTACTTC | CASSQDGTAGAQYF
once | TRBD1 | TRBJ1-5 | TRBV30 | TGTGCCTGGAGCGAGGGACAGCTAAATCAGCCCCAGCATTTT | CAWSEGQLNQPQHF
few | NA | TRBJ1-3 | TRBV15 | TGTGCCACCAGCAGAGAAGGCGGGGGCTCTGGAAACACCATATATTTT | CATSREGGGSGNTIYF
NA | TRBD2 | TRBJ2-7 | TRBV29-1 | TGCAGCGTGGCGGGACTAGCGTCGGGGGAGCAGTACTTC | CSVAGLASGEQYF
few | NA | TRBJ2-3 | TRBV10-3 | TGTGCCATCAGTGAAGACGGTAACGTGGATACGCAGTATTTT | CAISEDGNVDTQYF
few | TRBD1 | TRBJ2-1 | TRBV30 | TGTGCCTGGAGTCCCGGACAGGTTTCCTACAATGAGCAGTTCTTC | CAWSPGQVSYNEQFF
NA | NA | TRBJ2-5 | TRBV27 | TGTGCCAGCAGTCCCGGCGGGTTCCGAGAGACCCAGTACTTC | CASSPGGFRETQYF
NA | NA | TRBJ2-7 | TRBV7-6 | TGTGCCAGCAGTAGATGGTTAGGGTCCAGATACGAGCAGTACTTC | CASSRWLGSRYEQYF
few | NA | TRBJ2-1 | TRBV28 | TGTGCCAGCCCCAGGGGCCATGAGCAGTTCTTC | CASPRGHEQFF
NA | TRBD2 | TRBJ2-1 | TRBV14 | TGTGCCAGCAGCCAAAGCGGGAGGGCCAGGAATGAGCAGTTCTTC | CASSQSGRARNEQFF